This T cell receptor beta chain was documented in a study of shared clonotypes between healthy human individuals. Findings of the study overall: Between a few donors, naive CD4 clonotypes were shared at a level of approximately 5%.

Per the original data handling: Filtering differed because ImmunoSEQ produced junction-only sequences that carried no quality scores. The protocol was immunoSEQ multiplex PCR, while the TCRdb copy is restricted to in-frame clones and leaves out a portion. That table furnishes V, J and clone size, whereas the DNA furnished D and trimming. Among about 2.4 million clones listed, 93% were seen once. On this clone itself: Antigen specificity is unknown.

Trimming at V came to 7 bases and at J to 5 bases, leaving 11 bases not matched to a gene. The V gene's germline CDR1 is SGHRS and CDR2 YFSETQ. The CDR3 loop spans 16 amino acids. The rearrangement links TRBV5-1 to TRBJ2-1; 11 nucleotides align to TRBD2. This clonotype was sampled from a man aged 18 to 35 in good health. Some clones in this sample may be carry-over from other donors' samples. Sequencing used naive CD4+ T cells from PBMCs. Subset noted: CD45RA+ positively selected. Written as DNA, the CDR3 is TGCGCCAGCTCCCTAACCGGGACTAGCGGAAACAATGAGCAGTTCTTC. Encoded protein: CASSLTGTSGNNEQFF.